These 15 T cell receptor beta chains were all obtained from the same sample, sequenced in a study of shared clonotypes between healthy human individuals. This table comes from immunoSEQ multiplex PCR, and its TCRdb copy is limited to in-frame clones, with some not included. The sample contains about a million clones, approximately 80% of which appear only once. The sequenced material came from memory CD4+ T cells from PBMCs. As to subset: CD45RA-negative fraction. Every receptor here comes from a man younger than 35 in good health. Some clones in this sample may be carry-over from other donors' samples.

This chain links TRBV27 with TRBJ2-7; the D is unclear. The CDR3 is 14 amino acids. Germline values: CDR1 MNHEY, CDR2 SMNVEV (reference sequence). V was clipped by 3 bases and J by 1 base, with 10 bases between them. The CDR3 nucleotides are TGTGCCAGCAGTTTCGACGAGAATTCCTACGAGCAGTACTTC. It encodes CASSFDENSYEQYF.

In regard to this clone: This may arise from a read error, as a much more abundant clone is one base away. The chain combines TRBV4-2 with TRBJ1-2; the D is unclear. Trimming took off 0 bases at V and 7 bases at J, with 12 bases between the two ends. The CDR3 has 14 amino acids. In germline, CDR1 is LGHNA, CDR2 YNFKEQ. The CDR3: CASSQDLTALGYTF. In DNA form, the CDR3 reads TGTGCCAGCAGCCAAGATCTGACCGCCCTTGGCTACACCTTC.

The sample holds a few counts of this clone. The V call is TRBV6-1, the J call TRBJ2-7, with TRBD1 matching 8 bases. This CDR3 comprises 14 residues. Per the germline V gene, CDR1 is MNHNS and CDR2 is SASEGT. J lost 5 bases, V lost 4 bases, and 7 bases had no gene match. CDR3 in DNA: TGTGCCAGCAGTGTAACAGGGGGTGACGACGAGCAGTACTTC. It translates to CASSVTGGDDEQYF.

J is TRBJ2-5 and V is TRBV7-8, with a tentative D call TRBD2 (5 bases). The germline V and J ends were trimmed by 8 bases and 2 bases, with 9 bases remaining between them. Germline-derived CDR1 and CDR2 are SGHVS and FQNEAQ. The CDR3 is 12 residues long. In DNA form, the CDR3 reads TGTGCCAGCGAAAGGACTCAAGAGACCCAGTACTTC. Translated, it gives CASERTQETQYF.

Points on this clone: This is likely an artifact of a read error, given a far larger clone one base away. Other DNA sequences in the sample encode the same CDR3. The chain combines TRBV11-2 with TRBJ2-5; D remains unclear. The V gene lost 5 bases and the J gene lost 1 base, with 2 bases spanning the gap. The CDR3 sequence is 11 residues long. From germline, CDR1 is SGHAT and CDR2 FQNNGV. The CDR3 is CASSLQETQYF. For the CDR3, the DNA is TGTGCCAGCAGCCTCCAAGAGACCCAGTACTTC.

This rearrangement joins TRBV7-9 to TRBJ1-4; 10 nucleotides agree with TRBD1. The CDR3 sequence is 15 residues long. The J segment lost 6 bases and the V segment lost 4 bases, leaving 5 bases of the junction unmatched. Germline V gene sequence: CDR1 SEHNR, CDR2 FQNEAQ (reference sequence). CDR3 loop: CASSSRGTGDEKLFF. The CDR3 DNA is TGTGCCAGCAGCTCCAGAGGGACAGGGGATGAAAAACTGTTTTTT.

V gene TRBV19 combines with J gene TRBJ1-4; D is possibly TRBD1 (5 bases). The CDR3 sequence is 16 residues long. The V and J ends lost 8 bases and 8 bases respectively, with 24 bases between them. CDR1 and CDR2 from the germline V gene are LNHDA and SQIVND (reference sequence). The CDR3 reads CASLGRGKRGWEKLFF. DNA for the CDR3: TGTGCCAGTTTGGGCAGAGGGAAGAGGGGATGGGAAAAACTGTTTTTT.

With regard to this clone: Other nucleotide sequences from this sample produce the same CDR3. CDR3 nucleotide sequence: TGTGCCAGCAGCTTAGGCGGAGACCAAGAGACCCAGTACTTC. It is translated as CASSLGGDQETQYF. V gene TRBV7-9 combines with J gene TRBJ2-5; no clear D. This CDR3 spans 14 amino acids. V was trimmed by 1 base and J by 0 bases, leaving 6 bases between them. The germline gives CDR1 SEHNR, CDR2 FQNEAQ (reference sequence).

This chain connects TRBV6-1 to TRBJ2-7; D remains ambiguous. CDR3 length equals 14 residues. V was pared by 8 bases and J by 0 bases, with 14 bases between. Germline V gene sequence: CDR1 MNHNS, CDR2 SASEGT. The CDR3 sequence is CASYGMLSSYEQYF. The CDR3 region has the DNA TGTGCCAGCTATGGAATGCTTAGCTCCTACGAGCAGTACTTC.

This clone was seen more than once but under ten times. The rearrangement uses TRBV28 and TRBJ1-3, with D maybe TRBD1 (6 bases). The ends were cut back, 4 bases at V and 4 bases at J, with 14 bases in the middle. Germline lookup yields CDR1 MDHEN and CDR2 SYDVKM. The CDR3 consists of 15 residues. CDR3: CASSYRAVRGNTIYF. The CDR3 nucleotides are TGTGCCAGCAGTTACAGGGCGGTCCGGGGAAACACCATATATTTT.

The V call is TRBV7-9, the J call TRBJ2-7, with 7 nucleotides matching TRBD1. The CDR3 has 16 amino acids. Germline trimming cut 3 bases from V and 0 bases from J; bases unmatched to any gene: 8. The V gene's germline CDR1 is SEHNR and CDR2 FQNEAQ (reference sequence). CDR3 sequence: CASSFARDSYSYEQYF. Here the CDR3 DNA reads TGTGCCAGCAGCTTCGCCCGGGACAGTTACTCCTACGAGCAGTACTTC.

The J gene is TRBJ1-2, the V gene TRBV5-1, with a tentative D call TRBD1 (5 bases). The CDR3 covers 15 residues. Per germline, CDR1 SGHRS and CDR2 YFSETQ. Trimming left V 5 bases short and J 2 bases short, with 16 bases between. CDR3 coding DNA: TGCGCCAGCAGAAACCTCCCGCAGGGCAACTATGGCTACACCTTC. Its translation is CASRNLPQGNYGYTF. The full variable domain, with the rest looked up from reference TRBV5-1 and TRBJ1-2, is KAGVTQTPRYLIKTRGQQVTLSCSPISGHRSVSWYQQTPGQGLQFLFEYFSETQRNKGNFPGRFSGRQFSNSRSEMNVSTLELGDSALYLCASRNLPQGNYGYTFGSGTRLTVV.

DNA for the CDR3: TGCGCCAGCAGCTTGGTTCCCCGACGGAGCTCCTACAATGAGCAGTTCTTC. It codes for CASSLVPRRSSYNEQFF. J is TRBJ2-1 and V is TRBV5-1; D remains unclear. Germline loops: CDR1 SGHRS, CDR2 YFSETQ. The V end was cut by 0 bases, the J end by 0 bases, with 13 bases between. The CDR3 covers 17 residues.

The CDR3 coding sequence is TGTGCCAGCAGCTTACAGAAAAAAGCTTATAACATGAACACTGAAGCTTTCTTT. Its protein is CASSLQKKAYNMNTEAFF. V gene TRBV5-5 combines with J gene TRBJ1-1; unclear D gene. Trimming pared 2 bases from V and 0 bases from J, leaving 20 bases between. The CDR3 contains 18 residues. CDR1 SGHKS and CDR2 YYEKEE come from the germline V gene (reference sequence).

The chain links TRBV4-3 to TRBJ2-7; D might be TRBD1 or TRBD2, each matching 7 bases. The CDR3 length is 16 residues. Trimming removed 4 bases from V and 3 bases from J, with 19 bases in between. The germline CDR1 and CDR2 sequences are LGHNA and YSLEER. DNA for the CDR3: TGCGCCAGCAGCCTCTATGAGGGGGCTAGCGGCTACGAGCAGTACTTC. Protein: CASSLYEGASGYEQYF.